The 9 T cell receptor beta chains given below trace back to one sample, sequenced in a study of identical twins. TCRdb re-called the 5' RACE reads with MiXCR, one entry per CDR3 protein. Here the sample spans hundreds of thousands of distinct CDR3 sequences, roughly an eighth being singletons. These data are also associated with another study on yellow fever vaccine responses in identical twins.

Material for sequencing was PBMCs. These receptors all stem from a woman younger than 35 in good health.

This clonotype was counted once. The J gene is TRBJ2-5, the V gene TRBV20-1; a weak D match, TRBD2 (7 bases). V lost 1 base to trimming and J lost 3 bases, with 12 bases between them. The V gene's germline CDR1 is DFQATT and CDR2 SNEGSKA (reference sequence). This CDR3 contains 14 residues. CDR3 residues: CSARVTGREETQYF. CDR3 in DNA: TGCAGTGCTAGAGTTACAGGGAGGGAAGAGACCCAGTACTTC.

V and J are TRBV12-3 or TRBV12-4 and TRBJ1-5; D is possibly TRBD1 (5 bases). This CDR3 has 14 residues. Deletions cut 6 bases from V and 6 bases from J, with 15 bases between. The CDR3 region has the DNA TGTGCCAGCAGCCTGGGGGGAATTACTCAGCCCCAGCATTTT. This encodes CASSLGGITQPQHF.

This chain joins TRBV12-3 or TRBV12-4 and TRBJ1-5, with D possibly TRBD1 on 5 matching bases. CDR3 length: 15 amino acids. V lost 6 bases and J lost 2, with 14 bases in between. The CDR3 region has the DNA TGTGCCAGCAGACAGCGGGGCCCCGGCAATCAGCCCCAGCATTTT. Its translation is CASRQRGPGNQPQHF.

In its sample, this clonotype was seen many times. The CDR3 region has the DNA TGCGCCAGCAGCTCGGTAATGAACACTGAAGCTTTCTTT. It codes for CASSSVMNTEAFF. The chain recombines TRBV5-1 with TRBJ1-1; D is ambiguous. Trimming stripped 3 bases from V and 0 bases from J, with 6 bases between. CDR1 and CDR2 (germline): SGHRS, YFSETQ. The CDR3 spans 13 residues.

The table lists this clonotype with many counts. The CDR3 loop is CASSKVPTMAYNEQFF. The CDR3 nucleotides read TGTGCCAGCAGCAAAGTCCCGACTATGGCCTACAATGAGCAGTTCTTC. The chain links TRBV21-1 to TRBJ2-1; the D call of TRBD2 is as the table states it, not checked on the DNA. TRBV21-1 is a recognized pseudogene. This CDR3 region has 16 residues.

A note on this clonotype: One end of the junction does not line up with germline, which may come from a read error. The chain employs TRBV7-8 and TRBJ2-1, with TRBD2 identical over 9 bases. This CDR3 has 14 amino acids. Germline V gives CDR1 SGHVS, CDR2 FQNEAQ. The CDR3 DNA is TGTGCCAGCAGCTTAGGGCTAGCGGGGATTTTGGAGGTCTTC. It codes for CASSLGLAGILEVF.

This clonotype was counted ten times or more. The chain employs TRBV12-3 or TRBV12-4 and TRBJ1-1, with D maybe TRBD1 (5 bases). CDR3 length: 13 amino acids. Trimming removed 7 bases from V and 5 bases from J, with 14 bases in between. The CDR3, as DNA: TGTGCCAGCACCCCGGGGGGAAAAACTGAAGCTTTCTTT. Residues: CASTPGGKTEAFF.

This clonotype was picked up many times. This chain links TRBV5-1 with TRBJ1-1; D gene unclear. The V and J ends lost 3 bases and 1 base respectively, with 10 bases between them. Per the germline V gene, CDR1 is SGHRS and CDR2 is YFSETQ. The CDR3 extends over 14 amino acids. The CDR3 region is CASSSSTANTEAFF. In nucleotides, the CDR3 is TGCGCCAGCAGCTCCTCGACGGCGAACACTGAAGCTTTCTTT.

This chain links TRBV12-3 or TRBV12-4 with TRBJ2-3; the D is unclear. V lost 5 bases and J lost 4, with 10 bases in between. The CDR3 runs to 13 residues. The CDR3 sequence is CASSPRSPDTQYF. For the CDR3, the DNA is TGTGCCAGCAGTCCTCGTTCCCCAGATACGCAGTATTTT.